This T cell receptor (beta chain) is from a study of T cell responses to AZD1222 COVID-19 vaccine. Overall study: Second doses at about 4 or about 12 weeks were pooled. Findings and limits, study-wide: Unmutated variant regions reportedly attract nearly half of all spike-specific TCRs. Repertoire sampling happened only post peak T cell response.

On this clone itself: Its target is not known.

The data were produced by immunoSEQ multiplex PCR, yet TCRdb's version contains in-frame clones alone and is incomplete. The top ten hold around 1.9% of the sample, which has about 130,000 clones, about 90% seen once. In germline, CDR1 is MNHEY, CDR2 SMNVEV (reference sequence). This CDR3 has 16 amino acids. V was clipped by 10 bases and J by 3 bases, with 25 bases between them. This chain links TRBV27 with TRBJ2-7, with D unresolved. The starting material was peripheral blood, obtained on day 0 of AZD1222 vaccination. The TCR originated in an adult in good health. The CDR3 reads CATSFNGQLPYYEQYF. CDR3 DNA: TGTGCCACCTCCTTCAACGGGCAGTTACCGTACTACGAGCAGTACTTC.